A selection of T cell receptor beta chains follows, all from one sample in a study of shared clonotypes between healthy human individuals. TCRdb keeps only in-frame clones here, not all; method: immunoSEQ multiplex PCR. The sample has roughly 1 million clones; approximately 80% are singletons. The sequencing sample was made of memory CD4+ T cells from PBMCs. Receptors were obtained from a man younger than 30 in good health. Some clones in this sample may be carry-over from other donors' samples. CDR3s leave out the opening cysteine and the closing phenylalanine or tryptophan. The order of the fields is J gene, D gene, V gene, CDR3 protein. D genes are given only for firm matches.

j_call: TRBJ2-2
d_call: .
v_call: TRBV7-3
cdr3_aa: ASSTDRGGPGELF

j_call: TRBJ2-5
d_call: TRBD2
v_call: TRBV5-1
cdr3_aa: ASSRAGEETQY

j_call: TRBJ2-1
d_call: TRBD1
v_call: TRBV7-2
cdr3_aa: ASSLVGDSYNEQF

j_call: TRBJ1-3
d_call: .
v_call: TRBV6-6
cdr3_aa: ASKPPGLTSGNTIY

j_call: TRBJ1-5
d_call: .
v_call: TRBV5-1
cdr3_aa: ASSPGTDANQPQH

j_call: TRBJ2-1
d_call: .
v_call: TRBV10-3
cdr3_aa: AISLRDDYNEQF

j_call: TRBJ2-6
d_call: .
v_call: TRBV9
cdr3_aa: ASSPHLSPGANVLT

j_call: TRBJ2-7
d_call: TRBD1
v_call: TRBV28
cdr3_aa: ASSFRGRRVFSYEQY

j_call: TRBJ2-3
d_call: TRBD2
v_call: TRBV11-3
cdr3_aa: ASSPGLAGGKQY

j_call: TRBJ1-3
d_call: .
v_call: TRBV2
cdr3_aa: ASSGQAGTGNTIY

j_call: TRBJ2-1
d_call: .
v_call: TRBV11-2
cdr3_aa: ASSPLRASANNEQF

j_call: TRBJ2-7
d_call: .
v_call: TRBV6-6
cdr3_aa: ASSYWAGRDDEQY

j_call: TRBJ2-1
d_call: .
v_call: TRBV6-1
cdr3_aa: ASSPGLTYNEQF

j_call: TRBJ2-4
d_call: .
v_call: TRBV4-3
cdr3_aa: ASSQGRLGWGNIQY

j_call: TRBJ2-3
d_call: TRBD1
v_call: TRBV5-1
cdr3_aa: ASSPGTGLTDTQY

j_call: TRBJ1-2
d_call: .
v_call: TRBV28
cdr3_aa: ASSLRGALGYGYT

j_call: TRBJ1-1
d_call: TRBD1
v_call: TRBV19
cdr3_aa: ASSIEGQGLEAF

j_call: TRBJ1-5
d_call: .
v_call: TRBV19
cdr3_aa: ASSILGMGSNQPQH

j_call: TRBJ1-1
d_call: .
v_call: TRBV7-8
cdr3_aa: ASGGQLNTEAF

j_call: TRBJ2-4
d_call: .
v_call: TRBV6-4
cdr3_aa: ASSDSNSGAKNIQY

j_call: TRBJ1-3
d_call: .
v_call: TRBV9
cdr3_aa: ASSPLGRPSGNTIY

j_call: TRBJ1-1
d_call: TRBD1
v_call: TRBV5-1
cdr3_aa: ASSLASDRGSMNTEAF

j_call: TRBJ1-1
d_call: .
v_call: TRBV9
cdr3_aa: ASSVEGVTEAF

j_call: TRBJ1-5
d_call: .
v_call: TRBV2
cdr3_aa: ASSLLGNQPQH

j_call: TRBJ1-4
d_call: .
v_call: TRBV28
cdr3_aa: ASFPGSATNEKLF

j_call: TRBJ2-6
d_call: .
v_call: TRBV7-2
cdr3_aa: ASSQGSGANVLT

j_call: TRBJ2-5
d_call: .
v_call: TRBV6-5
cdr3_aa: ASSYGPGRQTQY

j_call: TRBJ2-7
d_call: .
v_call: TRBV2
cdr3_aa: ASWEVGYEQY

j_call: TRBJ1-2
d_call: .
v_call: TRBV6-6
cdr3_aa: ASGDSGTRGYT

j_call: TRBJ1-4
d_call: .
v_call: TRBV5-4
cdr3_aa: ASSLDGTTNEKLF

j_call: TRBJ2-5
d_call: TRBD1
v_call: TRBV19
cdr3_aa: ASRPDRVMETQY

j_call: TRBJ2-3
d_call: .
v_call: TRBV19
cdr3_aa: ASSIGTPHGTDTQY

j_call: TRBJ1-1
d_call: .
v_call: TRBV6-5
cdr3_aa: ASSYNRENTEAF

j_call: TRBJ1-5
d_call: .
v_call: TRBV19
cdr3_aa: ASSLGGGNQPQH

j_call: TRBJ2-1
d_call: TRBD2
v_call: TRBV5-4
cdr3_aa: ASSAQVSGGTYNEQF

j_call: TRBJ2-3
d_call: .
v_call: TRBV11-3
cdr3_aa: ASSLARKDTQY

j_call: TRBJ2-3
d_call: .
v_call: TRBV10-1
cdr3_aa: ASSERPRQADSGTDTQY

j_call: TRBJ2-7
d_call: .
v_call: TRBV11-2
cdr3_aa: ASSLPGPSYEQY

j_call: TRBJ2-1
d_call: TRBD1
v_call: TRBV6-1
cdr3_aa: ASSGYGTGFDEQF

j_call: TRBJ2-7
d_call: TRBD2
v_call: TRBV4-1
cdr3_aa: ASSPPSGRGDSYEQY

j_call: TRBJ2-5
d_call: .
v_call: TRBV18
cdr3_aa: ASSPGTTETQY

j_call: TRBJ2-3
d_call: .
v_call: TRBV5-6
cdr3_aa: ASSLVGPLLDTQY

j_call: TRBJ1-1
d_call: .
v_call: TRBV30
cdr3_aa: AWGVTEAF

j_call: TRBJ2-1
d_call: .
v_call: TRBV21-1
cdr3_aa: ASSIPGLAGGPLPYNEQF

j_call: TRBJ2-1
d_call: TRBD1
v_call: TRBV27
cdr3_aa: ASSWDRGLNNEQF

j_call: TRBJ1-2
d_call: .
v_call: TRBV6-5
cdr3_aa: ASKLDSYGYT

j_call: TRBJ2-5
d_call: TRBD2
v_call: TRBV5-1
cdr3_aa: ASRSGRAYETQY

j_call: TRBJ2-3
d_call: .
v_call: TRBV7-2
cdr3_aa: ASSKETDTQY

j_call: TRBJ1-1
d_call: .
v_call: TRBV7-8
cdr3_aa: ASSPTAMNTEAF

j_call: TRBJ1-6
d_call: .
v_call: TRBV11-1
cdr3_aa: ASSSNSNSPLH

j_call: TRBJ1-1
d_call: TRBD1
v_call: TRBV19
cdr3_aa: ATHTQGAGIKAF

j_call: TRBJ2-5
d_call: .
v_call: TRBV6-6
cdr3_aa: ASSYSLPRQETQY

j_call: TRBJ2-4
d_call: .
v_call: TRBV7-8
cdr3_aa: ASSLALPLDPLGSAKNIQY

j_call: TRBJ2-1
d_call: TRBD2
v_call: TRBV9
cdr3_aa: ASSTGGLAGGESDEQF

j_call: TRBJ1-4
d_call: .
v_call: TRBV7-9
cdr3_aa: ASSLTGLEKLF

j_call: TRBJ1-2
d_call: TRBD1
v_call: TRBV9
cdr3_aa: ASSVTGVTNYGYT

j_call: TRBJ1-1
d_call: .
v_call: TRBV29-1
cdr3_aa: SVERGLSNTEAF

j_call: TRBJ2-2
d_call: TRBD2
v_call: TRBV7-3
cdr3_aa: ASSTGGSTGELF

j_call: TRBJ2-7
d_call: .
v_call: TRBV28
cdr3_aa: ASSLWPRGRDSYEQY

j_call: TRBJ2-1
d_call: TRBD1
v_call: TRBV30
cdr3_aa: AFRGRSYNEQF